This TCR beta chain was retrieved from a study of cytomegalovirus exposure and HLA in healthy donors (dated by TCRdb to about 2017). About the full investigation: According to an earlier analysis of around 600 of the donors, about 170 million T cells yielded roughly 100 million unique TCR beta sequences and around 280 Gb of sequence data. About 330 gigabases of sequencing data and around 85 million unique TCR sequences made up an early release that covered approximately 650 HLA-typed donors. Of the roughly 430 genotyped donors, over 65% fell in the genetic ancestry cluster associated with self-reported Caucasian donors. The study was designed to test whether signatures of past pathogen exposure could be identified by cataloging public T cell receptors. Using immunosequencing, the study profiled T cell repertoires from fewer than 700 subjects and related those repertoires to cytomegalovirus serostatus. Besides the first cohort of around 700 subjects, a separate validation cohort made up of 120 different subjects was used. High-throughput TCR immunosequencing, statistical association of individual TCRs with disease status, and machine learning were combined to predict cytomegalovirus infection status. A later analysis re-analyzed previously published TCR beta repertoires from several hundred donors and added high-resolution HLA genotyping to study TCR occurrence patterns. The later analysis used no new phenotypic data to find candidate immune exposures, relying instead on TCR beta sequences and their occurrence across donors. An earlier analysis of 500 to 750 of the donors applied high-throughput TCR beta sequencing to assess whether each TCR beta V gene segment acted as functional or pseudogenic. Donor age, sex, ethnicity and CMV serostatus were collected together with the repertoire data. A later genetic analysis took genome-wide SNP genotypes for about 65% of the roughly 670 donors and used that subset as a discovery cohort. All discovery cohort repertoires had been generated on a single sequencing platform. HLA typing included class I and class II loci at four-digit resolution. The number of typed donors differed by locus: roughly 629-640 for A, B, C, DRB1 and DQB1; 522 for DQA1; roughly 600 for DPA1; and roughly 450 for DPB1. Because of strong linkage in the cohort, four to six DR-DQ haplotypes were treated as single units for association and clustering. Across some 400 genotyped donors of the cohort, an average of roughly 250,000 unique TCR beta nucleotide sequences per donor were sequenced, and approximately 19% of those sequences were non-productive.

A remark on this clone: It lacks a known antigen. This specimen includes other DNA sequences encoding the same CDR3.

General conclusions and limits of the study: According to a later analysis, most CMV-associated TCR beta chains appeared to be HLA-restricted, and the HLA associations seemed to be driven largely by CMV exposure. Sequencing depth was assumed to be roughly uniform across donors in the presence/absence analyses, though that assumption may not hold. A later analysis reported that several top co-occurrence clusters appeared linked to parvovirus B19, influenza, CMV and Epstein-Barr virus. In a later analysis, TCR association rates were found to vary across HLA loci, with the most associated TCRs seen for DRB1 alleles and the fewest for HLA-C alleles. In a later analysis, some 18,000 TCR beta sequences were associated with specific HLA alleles at a false discovery rate of 0.05. The classifier was reported to diagnose cytomegalovirus status with high specificity and sensitivity in both the original and validation cohorts. The authors suggested that the approach could potentially be generalized to other disease states and immunological phenotypes. A later genetic analysis reported fewer N-insertions in productive TCRs among donors in an Asian-associated ancestry cluster than the roughly 670-donor mean. This cohort had only TCR beta chains sequenced, and the lack of alpha or paired-chain data limited which features could be detected. Because the 87-base-pair reads could not distinguish some IMGT-functional V segments, including TRBV6-2 and TRBV6-3, those segments were excluded. Because HLA typing was unavailable for some donors at each locus, only the typed subset was used in association tests. When HLA alleles, especially DR and DQ, strongly co-occurred, attributing TCR associations to individual alleles was difficult. A further reported finding was that TCR beta sequences accurately predicted the HLA-A and HLA-B alleles for most subjects in the first cohort. Correlated functional status among segregating V segments might reflect linkage disequilibrium, but an unknown experimental factor could not be ruled out. Seventeen rarely observed V segments, including chromosome 9 orphons, were excluded from the earlier analysis of just under 600 of the donors because counts were too low. In vitro tests confirmed that a few of the cytomegalovirus-associated TCR beta chains recognize cytomegalovirus antigens. The sequencing pipeline was judged likely to have produced a cluster of highly shared sequence variants as a technical artifact. In a later analysis, HLA-associated TCR beta chains showed more clonal expansion and lower generation probabilities than non-associated chains that were equally common. In an earlier analysis of around 600 of the donors, most TCR beta V segments appeared in productive rearrangements about 87% or about 30% of the time, broadly matching IMGT annotations. Immune exposure information for the cohort was limited to CMV serostatus. A later genetic analysis associated a missense DCLRE1C variant with V-gene and J-gene trimming of TCR beta chains, and an independent cohort replicated the association. While some public TCRs were present in many individuals, most TCR sequences turned up only very rarely across donors. In the study, approximately 160 TCR beta chains were listed as associated with cytomegalovirus.

Library construction relied on the immunoSEQ multiplex PCR assay. For the multiplex PCR, a mixture combining 60 forward primers for TCR Vbeta segments and 13 reverse primers for TCR Jbeta segments was used. A multiplex PCR assay on genomic DNA amplified the CDR3 region of rearranged TCR beta genes. The Illumina HiSeq System was used to sequence the amplified TCR beta libraries as 87-base-pair reads. The source study handled its data this way. A later analysis tallied roughly 80 million unique TCR beta chains across the 666 repertoires, and roughly 11 million of those chains were shared by two or more donors. Raw reads were error-corrected and collapsed into unique sequences with a nearest-neighbor algorithm that merged closely related sequences to remove PCR and sequencing errors. CDR3 sequences were aligned to IMGT reference sequences to assign V, D and J gene segments. For a sequence to be retained, a match of at least six nucleotides was required to both a V gene segment and a J gene segment. Rearrangements were classified as productive when the CDR3 lacked stop codons and remained in frame with V and J, and all other rearrangements were classified as non-productive. Following IMGT convention, CDR3 was defined as the stretch from the second conserved V-encoded cysteine up to the conserved J-encoded phenylalanine. Sequences without an unambiguous match to a single V gene segment were excluded from the earlier analysis of about 640 of the donors. An earlier analysis of almost 600 of the donors classified V segments as functional when productive rearrangements were above 56.7% and as segregating when the standard deviation between donors was above 5%. To diagnose cytomegalovirus status from the catalog of TCR beta chain sequences, a statistical classification framework was built. In a later analysis, TCR nucleotide sequences were compared against IMGT/GENE-DB human TR gene sequences so that V and J genes could be assigned. The TCRdist pipeline was used in a later analysis to assign CDR3 sequences and most-parsimonious VDJ recombination scenarios. A later analysis defined each TCR beta chain by its CDR3 amino acid sequence plus V-gene family, and excluded reads lacking a unique V-gene family. To address suspected cross-contamination and a sequencing artifact, a later analysis removed approximately 600 highly shared, low-generation-probability nucleotide sequences. In a later analysis, a clonal expansion index was calculated for each public chain from normalized within-repertoire ranks of inferred template counts. In a later analysis, generation probabilities were computed with a VDJ recombination model fitted to out-of-frame rearrangements, and the resulting probabilities were checked against IGoR. A later analysis scored TCR-TCR, TCR-HLA and TCR-CMV co-occurrence with hypergeometric tests, applying a repertoire-size bias correction to TCR pairs. A later analysis estimated false discovery rates by permuting HLA or CMV assignments 20 times. In a later analysis, co-occurring TCRs were grouped using DBSCAN, with TCRdist sequence similarity added in when clustering inside HLA-allele-positive subsets. Repertoires with fewer than 30,000 or more than 120,000 public chains were left out of co-occurrence clustering, as were about 5 repertoires with anomalous nucleotide sharing. The clones in this table, taken by TCRdb from immuneACCESS, are in-frame only. Not every clone is retained; where verified, under half of the shortfall comes from an unresolved V gene, and the cause of the rest is unknown. The DNA gave D and trimming, while V, J and clone size come from that table. The sample table holds tens of thousands of clones. The ten most abundant clones make up 3.5% to 5% of the sample.

CDR1 and CDR2 (MNHNY, SVGAGI) derive from the germline V gene (reference sequence). Measured from the cysteine to the phenylalanine, the CDR3 is 10 residues long. Only CDR3 DNA is held: 30 bases, read in frame from base 1. V is clipped by 8 bases and J by 8 bases, and the sequence between their germline boundaries is 9 bases long. In total, more than 500 healthy bone marrow donors made up the cohort. At the time of sampling, all cohort members were nominally healthy, though unrecorded immune exposures were likely present. The donor was CMV seropositive and belonged to the group of 250 to 300 seropositive cohort members. Each donor provided a peripheral blood sample, and peripheral blood mononuclear cells were used for TCR beta sequencing. Genomic DNA extraction from the blood cell samples was performed with the Qiagen DNeasy Blood Extraction Kit.

Sequencing was performed on PBMCs. This receptor was obtained from a middle-aged woman in good health and CMV-seropositive. The chain links TRBV6-6 with TRBJ1-1; the D gene remains uncertain. The CDR3 region: CASGVVEAFF. The bases are TGTGCCAGCGGAGTGGTAGAAGCTTTCTTT.